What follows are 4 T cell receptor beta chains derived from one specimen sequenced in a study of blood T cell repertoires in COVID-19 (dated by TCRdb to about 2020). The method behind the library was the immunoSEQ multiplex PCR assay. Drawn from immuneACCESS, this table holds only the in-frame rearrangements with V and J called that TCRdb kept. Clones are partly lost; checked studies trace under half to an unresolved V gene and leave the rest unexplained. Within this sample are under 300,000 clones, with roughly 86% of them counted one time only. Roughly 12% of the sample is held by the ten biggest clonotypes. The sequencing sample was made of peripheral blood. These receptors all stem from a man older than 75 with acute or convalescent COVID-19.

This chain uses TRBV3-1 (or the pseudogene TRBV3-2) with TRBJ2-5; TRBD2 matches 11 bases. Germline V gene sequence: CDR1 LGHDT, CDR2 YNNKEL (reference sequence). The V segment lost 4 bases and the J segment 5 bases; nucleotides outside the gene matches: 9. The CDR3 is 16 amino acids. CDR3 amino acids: CASSRTGLAEVETQYF. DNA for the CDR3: TGTGCCAGCAGCCGAACGGGACTAGCGGAGGTTGAGACCCAGTACTTC.

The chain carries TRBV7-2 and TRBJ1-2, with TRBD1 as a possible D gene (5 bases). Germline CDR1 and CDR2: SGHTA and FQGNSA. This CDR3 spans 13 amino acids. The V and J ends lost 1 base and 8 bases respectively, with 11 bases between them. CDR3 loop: CASSLEGLNGYTF. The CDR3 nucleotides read TGTGCCAGCAGCTTAGAGGGGTTGAACGGCTACACCTTC.

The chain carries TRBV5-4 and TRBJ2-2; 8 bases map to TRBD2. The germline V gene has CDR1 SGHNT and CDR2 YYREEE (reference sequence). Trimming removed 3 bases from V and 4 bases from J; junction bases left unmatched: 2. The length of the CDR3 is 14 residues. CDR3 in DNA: TGTGCCAGCAGCTCTGCGGGGGGCACCGGGGAGCTGTTTTTT. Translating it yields CASSSAGGTGELFF. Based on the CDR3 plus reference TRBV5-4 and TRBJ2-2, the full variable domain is ETGVTQSPTHLIKTRGQQVTLRCSSQSGHNTVSWYQQALGQGPQFIFQYYREEENGRGNFPPRFSGLQFPNYSSELNVNALELDDSALYLCASSSAGGTGELFFGEGSRLTVL.

For the CDR3, the DNA is TGTGCCAGCTCACCGGACATGAGCTCCTACAATGAGCAGTTCTTC. Protein sequence: CASSPDMSSYNEQFF. The chain couples TRBV18 to TRBJ2-1; D may be TRBD1 (5 bases). The CDR3 contains 15 residues. The V gene's germline CDR1 is KGHSH and CDR2 LQKENI. The V end was cut by 3 bases, the J end by 0 bases, with 9 bases between.